These 23 T cell receptor beta chains share one sample of origin, sequenced in a study of TIL therapy for anti-PD-1-resistant metastatic lung cancer. Stated time point: pre-treatment sample, taken before nivolumab and TIL therapy. Sequencing used immunoSEQ v3. TCRdb's copy holds only in-frame clones and misses some; the assay was immunoSEQ multiplex PCR. The sample shows tens of thousands of clones, 79% of them seen only once. The sample consisted of blood, taken at baseline. The source is a man in his 70s with non-small cell lung cancer.

This rearrangement joins TRBV28 to TRBJ2-7; D may be TRBD1 (5 bases). Germline CDR1 MDHEN, CDR2 SYDVKM. CDR3 length equals 12 residues. Trimming cost V 6 bases and J 6 bases, with 12 bases left between them. Written as DNA, the CDR3 is TGTGCCAGCAGATACCCAGGGCTCGAGCAGTACTTC. Protein sequence: CASRYPGLEQYF.

This clone appeared once. The genes are TRBV20-1 and TRBJ2-1; D may be TRBD2 (5 bases). CDR1 and CDR2 from the germline V gene are DFQATT and SNEGSKA (reference sequence). The ends were cut back, 5 bases at V and 12 bases at J, with 14 bases in the middle. This CDR3 comprises 11 residues. CDR3 region: CSAEGQRPQFF. For the CDR3, the DNA is TGCAGTGCTGAGGGCCAGAGGCCGCAGTTCTTC.

The genes are TRBV7-9 and TRBJ1-1, with a tentative D call TRBD1 (5 bases). Trimming took 3 bases from V and 7 from J, leaving 9 bases between them. Looked up from germline, CDR1 is SEHNR and CDR2 is FQNEAQ (reference sequence). CDR3 length equals 12 residues. CDR3 sequence reads: CASSLSGGEAFF. The CDR3 DNA is TGTGCCAGCAGCTTGAGTGGGGGTGAAGCTTTCTTT.

This rearrangement joins TRBV18 to TRBJ2-7, with 9 bases aligning to TRBD1. The CDR3 covers 15 residues. V was clipped by 2 bases and J by 4 bases; unmatched bases: 6. Germline values: CDR1 KGHSH, CDR2 LQKENI. Written as DNA, the CDR3 is TGTGCCAGCTCACCAACCGGACAGGGGCCGTACGAGCAGTACTTC. It is translated as CASSPTGQGPYEQYF.

The chain combines TRBV27 with TRBJ1-5, with D possibly TRBD1 on 6 matching bases. This CDR3 region has 12 residues. Germline V lookup: CDR1 MNHEY, CDR2 SMNVEV (reference sequence). The V gene lost 4 bases and the J gene lost 6 bases, with 7 bases spanning the gap. The CDR3 region has the DNA TGTGCCAGCAGTTCAGGGGTTCAGCCCCAGCATTTT. Amino acids: CASSSGVQPQHF.

In its sample, this clone was seen a few times. The chain joins TRBV2 to TRBJ2-5; TRBD2 matches 9 bases. The CDR3 is 15 amino acids. V dropped 5 bases and J dropped 2; count of bases not matched to a gene: 6. Germline CDR1 reads SNHLY; CDR2 reads FYNNEI. The CDR3 is CASSPGTSLQETQYF. The CDR3 nucleotides read TGTGCCAGCAGTCCCGGGACTAGCTTACAAGAGACCCAGTACTTC.

The sample holds a few counts of this clone. The V gene is TRBV10-2, the J gene TRBJ1-2; D gene uncertain. Trimming left V 2 bases short and J 0 bases short, with 7 bases between. The CDR3 covers 14 residues. Germline assignment: CDR1 WSHSY and CDR2 SAAADI. The CDR3 protein is CASSERQANYGYTF. The CDR3 DNA reads TGCGCCAGCAGTGAGAGGCAGGCTAACTATGGCTACACCTTC.

This sequence joins TRBV6-1 and TRBJ1-3; weak D call: TRBD1 (6 bases). Germline lookup yields CDR1 MNHNS and CDR2 SASEGT. The CDR3 runs to 14 residues. The ends were cut back, 2 bases at V and 9 bases at J, with 14 bases in the middle. The CDR3 loop reads CASSEIGGRSTIYF. In DNA form, the CDR3 reads TGTGCCAGCAGTGAAATAGGGGGACGGAGCACCATATATTTT.

In DNA form, the CDR3 reads TGCACCAGCAGCCCCATGAGCGGGCGGAACACCGGGGAGCTGTTTTTT. Its translation: CTSSPMSGRNTGELFF. The rearrangement uses TRBV1 and TRBJ2-2; the D call in the table, TRBD2, was not verified against the DNA. TRBV1 is termed a pseudogene. The CDR3 runs to 16 residues.

The V and J genes are TRBV9 and TRBJ1-6; maybe TRBD1 (5 bases). V dropped 3 bases and J dropped 5 bases, with 12 bases sitting between them. Germline V gene data show CDR1 as SGDLS and CDR2 as YYNGEE. The length of the CDR3 is 15 residues. CDR3: CASSEQDPDNSPLHF. Written as DNA, the CDR3 is TGTGCCAGCAGCGAACAGGACCCAGATAATTCACCCCTCCACTTT.

This clone is judged medium-sized (0.01 to 0.1%). The V and J genes are TRBV19 and TRBJ1-5; 7 nucleotides match TRBD1. From germline, CDR1 is LNHDA and CDR2 SQIVND (reference sequence). The CDR3 has 13 amino acids. V trimming: 7 bases; J trimming: 4 bases; junction bases outside the gene matches: 4. The CDR3 DNA reads as TGTGCCAGTATTGGACAGGCTAATCAGCCCCAGCATTTT. Residues: CASIGQANQPQHF.

CDR3 protein: CAISEKGSSYNEQFF. CDR3 bases: TGTGCCATCAGTGAGAAAGGGAGCTCCTACAATGAGCAGTTCTTC. The V call is TRBV10-3, the J call TRBJ2-1; D possibly corresponds to TRBD2 (5 bases). The CDR3 has 15 amino acids. V lost 2 bases to trimming and J lost 0 bases, with 8 bases between them. Germline assignment: CDR1 ENHRY and CDR2 SYGVKD.

This sequence joins TRBV6-6 and TRBJ2-5, with 11 bases fitting TRBD2. CDR3 length: 16 residues. After removal of 0 bases from V and 7 bases from J, the junction contained 7 bases not matched to a gene. Germline values: CDR1 MNHNY, CDR2 SVGAGI (reference sequence). The CDR3 here is CASSYSGLAEWGTQYF. The CDR3 DNA sequence: TGTGCCAGCAGTTACTCGGGACTAGCGGAGTGGGGGACCCAGTACTTC.

This rearrangement joins TRBV28 to TRBJ1-1; D is undetermined. Trimming removed 2 bases at V and 6 bases at J, with 13 bases between. From germline, CDR1 is MDHEN and CDR2 SYDVKM. The CDR3 consists of 14 residues. CDR3 amino acids: CASSLMPQAAEAFF. CDR3 nucleotide sequence: TGTGCCAGCAGTTTAATGCCCCAGGCCGCTGAAGCTTTCTTT.

The chain recombines TRBV7-2 with TRBJ1-1; D is possibly TRBD1 (6 bases). Germline V gene lookup returns CDR1 SGHTA and CDR2 FQGNSA. The CDR3 spans 13 residues. Trimming took off 6 bases at V and 4 bases at J, with 12 bases between the two ends. The CDR3 protein is CASRFTGSTEAFF. The CDR3 DNA follows: TGTGCCAGCAGGTTTACAGGGTCCACTGAAGCTTTCTTT.

The chain joins TRBV2 to TRBJ1-6, with D possibly TRBD1 on 5 matching bases. Per the germline V gene, CDR1 is SNHLY and CDR2 is FYNNEI. The V gene lost 2 bases and the J gene lost 6 bases, with 11 bases spanning the gap. This CDR3 comprises 15 residues. This CDR3 is CASSESTAGNSPLHF. CDR3 sequence (DNA): TGTGCCAGCAGTGAATCGACAGCGGGTAATTCACCCCTCCACTTT.

The chain has TRBV6-4 and TRBJ2-1; D is undetermined. V dropped 0 bases and J dropped 7 bases, with 13 bases sitting between them. This CDR3 is built from 15 residues. Germline V gives CDR1 MRHNA, CDR2 SNTAGT. The chain's CDR3 is CASSDSRAMGNEQFF. CDR3 sequence (DNA): TGTGCCAGCAGTGACTCGAGAGCGATGGGGAATGAGCAGTTCTTC.

The V gene is TRBV28, the J gene TRBJ2-3, with unresolved D. The V gene's germline CDR1 is MDHEN and CDR2 SYDVKM. Trimming took off 3 bases at V and 3 bases at J, with 4 bases between the two ends. This CDR3 contains 12 residues. The CDR3 here is CASSFQTDTQYF. CDR3 nucleotide sequence: TGTGCCAGCAGTTTTCAGACAGATACGCAGTATTTT.

The chain joins TRBV28 to TRBJ1-2; D possibly corresponds to TRBD1 (5 bases). CDR1 is MDHEN, CDR2 SYDVKM, per germline. This CDR3 contains 14 residues. Trimming left V 3 bases short and J 4 bases short, with 12 bases between. DNA of the CDR3: TGTGCCAGCAGTTTCCGGGGCGTCCTCTATGGCTACACCTTC. It is translated as CASSFRGVLYGYTF.

This chain connects TRBV6-6 to TRBJ1-1; D may be TRBD1 (5 bases). Trimming took 2 bases from V and 0 from J, leaving 10 bases between them. Germline V lookup: CDR1 MNHNY, CDR2 SVGAGI (reference sequence). CDR3 size: 15 residues. CDR3 DNA sequence: TGTGCCAGCAGTTACACCGACAGAATGAACACTGAAGCTTTCTTT. This sequence encodes CASSYTDRMNTEAFF.

This clone was seen a single time. This chain connects TRBV27 to TRBJ1-6; D remains unclear. The CDR3 totals 16 residues. The V and J ends lost 3 bases and 7 bases respectively, with 16 bases between them. Germline lookup yields CDR1 MNHEY and CDR2 SMNVEV (reference sequence). The CDR3 DNA follows: TGTGCCAGCAGTTTTTCGATCCGGGGAAGGAATTCACCCCTCCACTTT. Protein sequence: CASSFSIRGRNSPLHF.

The chain combines TRBV27 with TRBJ2-1, with a possible D match to TRBD1 (6 bases). This CDR3 is built from 15 residues. Looked up from germline, CDR1 is MNHEY and CDR2 is SMNVEV (reference sequence). With 8 bases removed from V and 3 bases from J, the gap between germline ends came to 17 bases. CDR3 loop: CASLDLQGDYNEQFF. In DNA form, the CDR3 reads TGTGCCAGCTTAGACCTACAGGGCGACTACAATGAGCAGTTCTTC.

This clone showed up just a few times. The junction departs from germline at one end; a sequencing error may be responsible. V and J are TRBV7-7 and TRBJ2-2; TRBD2 aligns across 9 bases. Per the germline V gene, CDR1 is SSHAT and CDR2 is FNYEAQ (reference sequence). This CDR3 is 17 amino acids long. The CDR3: CASSLASTSGYSGELFF. The DNA of the CDR3 is TGTGCTAGCAGCTTAGCATCAACTAGCGGGTACAGCGGGGAGCTGTTTTTT.